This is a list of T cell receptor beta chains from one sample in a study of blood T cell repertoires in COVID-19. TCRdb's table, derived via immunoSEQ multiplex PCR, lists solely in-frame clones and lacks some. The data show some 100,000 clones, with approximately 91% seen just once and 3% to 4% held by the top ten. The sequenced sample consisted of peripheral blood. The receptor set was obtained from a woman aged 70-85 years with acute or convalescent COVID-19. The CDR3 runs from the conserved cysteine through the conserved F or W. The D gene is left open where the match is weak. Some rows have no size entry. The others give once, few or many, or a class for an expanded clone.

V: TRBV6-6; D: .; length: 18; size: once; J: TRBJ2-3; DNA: TGTGCCAGCAGTCCAGCGGGTGGGGGTTTTGGGGGCACAGATACGCAGTATTTT; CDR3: CASSPAGGGFGGTDTQYF
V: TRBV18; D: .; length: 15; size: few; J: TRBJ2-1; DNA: TGTGCCAGCTCACCTAGACAGGTATTGGGAGATGAGCAGTTCTTC; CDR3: CASSPRQVLGDEQFF
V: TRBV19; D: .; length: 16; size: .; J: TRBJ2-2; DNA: TGTGCCAGTAGGTTATTAGAGACAGGGAACACCGGGGAGCTGTTTTTT; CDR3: CASRLLETGNTGELFF
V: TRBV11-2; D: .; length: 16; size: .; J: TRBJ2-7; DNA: TGTGCCAGCAGCTTATTGCCTGACACTAGCTCCTACGAGCAGTACTTC; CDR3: CASSLLPDTSSYEQYF
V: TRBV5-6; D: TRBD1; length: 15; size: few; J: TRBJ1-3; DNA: TGTGCCAGCAGCTTGTTTGAGACAGGGCGGAACACCATATATTTT; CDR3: CASSLFETGRNTIYF
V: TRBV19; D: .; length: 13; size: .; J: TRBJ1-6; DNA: TGTGCCGCGGCGGGTATCTATAATTCACCCCTCCACTTT; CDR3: CAAAGIYNSPLHF
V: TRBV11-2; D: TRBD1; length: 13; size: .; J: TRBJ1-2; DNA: TGTGCCAGCAGCTTGGACAGGGTCTATGGCTACACCTTC; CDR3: CASSLDRVYGYTF
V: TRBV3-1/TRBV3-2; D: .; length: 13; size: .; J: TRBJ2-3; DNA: TGTGCCAGCAGCCAAGAGGGGCGGGATACGCAGTATTTT; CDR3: CASSQEGRDTQYF
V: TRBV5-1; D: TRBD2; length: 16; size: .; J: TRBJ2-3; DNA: TGCGCCAGCAGCTTCGGTAGCGGGGGGGCAACAGATACGCAGTATTTT; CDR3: CASSFGSGGATDTQYF
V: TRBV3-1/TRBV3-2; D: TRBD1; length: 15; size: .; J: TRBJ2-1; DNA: TGTGCCAGCAGCCAAGGCGGGACAGGGGGGAATGAGCAGTTCTTC; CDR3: CASSQGGTGGNEQFF
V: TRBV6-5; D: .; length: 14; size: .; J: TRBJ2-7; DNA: TGTGCCAGCAGTCCCCGGGACACCTCTTACGAGCAGTACTTC; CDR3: CASSPRDTSYEQYF
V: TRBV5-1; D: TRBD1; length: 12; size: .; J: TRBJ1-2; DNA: TGCGCCAGCAGCTATACAGGGGATGGCTACACCTTC; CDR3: CASSYTGDGYTF
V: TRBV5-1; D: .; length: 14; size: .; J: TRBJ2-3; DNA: TGCGCCAGCAGCTTCTCGGGCCAGGGCGACACGCAGTATTTT; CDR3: CASSFSGQGDTQYF
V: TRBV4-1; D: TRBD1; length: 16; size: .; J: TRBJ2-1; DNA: TGCGCCAGCAGCCAAGATCACAGGGGTAACTACAATGAGCAGTTCTTC; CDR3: CASSQDHRGNYNEQFF
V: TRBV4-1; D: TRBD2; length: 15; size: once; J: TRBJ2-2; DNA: TGCGCCAGCAGCCTGACTAGCGGGGGGACCGGGGAGCTGTTTTTT; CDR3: CASSLTSGGTGELFF
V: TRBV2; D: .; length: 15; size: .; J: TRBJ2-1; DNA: TGTGCCAGCAGTGAAGCGGTGAGGGTGGTAGGTGAGCAGTTCTTC; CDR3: CASSEAVRVVGEQFF
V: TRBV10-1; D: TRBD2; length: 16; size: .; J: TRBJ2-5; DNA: TGCGCCAGCAGCCGAGGACTAGCGGGAGTCCAAGAGACCCAGTACTTC; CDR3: CASSRGLAGVQETQYF
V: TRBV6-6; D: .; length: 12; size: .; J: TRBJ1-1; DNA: TGTGCCAGCAGCCGCGGCCACACTGAAGCTTTCTTT; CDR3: CASSRGHTEAFF
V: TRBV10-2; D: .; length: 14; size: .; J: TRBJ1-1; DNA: TGCGCCAGCAGACCTGGGGGGGTAAACACTGAAGCTTTCTTT; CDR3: CASRPGGVNTEAFF
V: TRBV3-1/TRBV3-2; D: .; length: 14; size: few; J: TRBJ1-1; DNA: TGTGCCAGCAGCCACGGAGGTTTGAACACTGAAGCTTTCTTT; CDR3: CASSHGGLNTEAFF
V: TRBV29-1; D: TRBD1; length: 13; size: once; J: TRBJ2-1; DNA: TGCAGCGTTGAGCGGGACAGGGGCAATGAGCAGTTCTTC; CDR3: CSVERDRGNEQFF
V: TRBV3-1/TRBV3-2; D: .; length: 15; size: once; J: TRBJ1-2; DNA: TGTGCCAGCAGCCAAGACACAGCTCTTAACTATGGCTACACCTTC; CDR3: CASSQDTALNYGYTF
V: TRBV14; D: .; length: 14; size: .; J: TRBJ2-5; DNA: TGTGCCAGCAGCCGGACAGATGGGGTCGAGACCCAGTACTTC; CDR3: CASSRTDGVETQYF
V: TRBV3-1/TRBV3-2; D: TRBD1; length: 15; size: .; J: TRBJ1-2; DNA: TGTGCCAGCAGCCAAGAAATCGGGACAGCCTATGGCTACACCTTC; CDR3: CASSQEIGTAYGYTF
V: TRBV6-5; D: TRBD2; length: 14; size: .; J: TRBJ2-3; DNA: TGTGCCGGGACTAGCGGGGGAAGCACAGATACGCAGTATTTT; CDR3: CAGTSGGSTDTQYF
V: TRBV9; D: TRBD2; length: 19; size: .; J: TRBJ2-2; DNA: TGTGCCAGCAGCCCAGCCCGTGGGGCTAGCGGGAGGGCTTATAGGGAGCTGTTTTTT; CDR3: CASSPARGASGRAYRELFF
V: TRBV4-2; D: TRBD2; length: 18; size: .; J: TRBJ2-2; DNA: TGTGCCAGCAGCCTCACCTATCCGACTAGCGGGGCGACCGGGGAGCTGTTTTTT; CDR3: CASSLTYPTSGATGELFF
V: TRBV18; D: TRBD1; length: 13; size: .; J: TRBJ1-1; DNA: TGTGCCAGCTCACGGACAGGTTACACTGAAGCTTTCTTT; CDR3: CASSRTGYTEAFF
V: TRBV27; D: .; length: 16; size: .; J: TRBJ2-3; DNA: TGTGCCAGCAGACTAGGCAGTCTACTCGCCACAGATACGCAGTATTTT; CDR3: CASRLGSLLATDTQYF
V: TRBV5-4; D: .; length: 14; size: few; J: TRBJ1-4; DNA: TGTGCCAGCAGCCCTACAGGGATGGGTGAAAAACTGTTTTTT; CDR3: CASSPTGMGEKLFF
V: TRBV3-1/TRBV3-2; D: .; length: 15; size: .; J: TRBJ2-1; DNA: TGTGCCAGCAGCCAAGACCCGGAGTACTACAATGAGCAGTTCTTC; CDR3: CASSQDPEYYNEQFF
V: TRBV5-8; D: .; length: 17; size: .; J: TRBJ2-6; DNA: TGTGCCAGCAGCTTGGGGCTCCACTACTCTGGGGCCAACGTCCTGACTTTC; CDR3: CASSLGLHYSGANVLTF
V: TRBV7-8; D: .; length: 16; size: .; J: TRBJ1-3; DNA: TGTGCCAGCAGCTTATCACCGGGGGGCACTGGAAACACCATATATTTT; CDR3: CASSLSPGGTGNTIYF
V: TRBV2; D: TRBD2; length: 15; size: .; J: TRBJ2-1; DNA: TGTGCCAGCAGATCGCCGGGCGGGGGGGCCAATGAGCAGTTCTTC; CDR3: CASRSPGGGANEQFF
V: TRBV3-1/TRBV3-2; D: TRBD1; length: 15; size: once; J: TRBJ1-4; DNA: TGTGCCAGCAGCGCCAACAGGGGTCGGAATGAAAAACTGTTTTTT; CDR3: CASSANRGRNEKLFF
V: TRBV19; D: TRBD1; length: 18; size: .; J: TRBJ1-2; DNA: TGTGCCAGTACCCCCGGACAGGGGTATGTCTTACTCCACTATGGCTACACCTTC; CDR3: CASTPGQGYVLLHYGYTF
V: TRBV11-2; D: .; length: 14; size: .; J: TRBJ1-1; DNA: TGTGCCAGCAGCCCCCCGCGGGGGAACACTGAAGCTTTCTTT; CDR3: CASSPPRGNTEAFF
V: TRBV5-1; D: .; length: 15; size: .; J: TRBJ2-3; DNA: TGCGCCAGCAGCTTGTTGGACTCAGCGGAAGATACGCAGTATTTT; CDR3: CASSLLDSAEDTQYF
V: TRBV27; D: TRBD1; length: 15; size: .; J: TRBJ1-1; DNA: TGTGCCAGCAGTTTATCACAGGGGAGGAACACTGAAGCTTTCTTT; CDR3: CASSLSQGRNTEAFF
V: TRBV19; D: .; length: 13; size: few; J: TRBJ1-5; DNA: TGTGCCAGTAGTACCGGGGGGAATCAGCCCCAGCATTTT; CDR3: CASSTGGNQPQHF
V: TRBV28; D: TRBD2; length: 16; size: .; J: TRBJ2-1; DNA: TGTGCCCTGAAAAGCCACGCGGGGGGTTCCTACAATGAGCAGTTCTTC; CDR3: CALKSHAGGSYNEQFF
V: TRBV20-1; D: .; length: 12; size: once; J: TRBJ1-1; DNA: TGCAGTGCAAGTGGAGGTAGGTCTGAAGCTTTCTTT; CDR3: CSASGGRSEAFF
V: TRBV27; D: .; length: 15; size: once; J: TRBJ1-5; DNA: TGTGCCAGCAGACGATCAGGTGTTATCAATCAGCCCCAGCATTTT; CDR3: CASRRSGVINQPQHF
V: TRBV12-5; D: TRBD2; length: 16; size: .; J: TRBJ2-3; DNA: TGTGCTAGTGGTTTGGGATTAGCGGGAGCAGGAGATACGCAGTATTTT; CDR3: CASGLGLAGAGDTQYF
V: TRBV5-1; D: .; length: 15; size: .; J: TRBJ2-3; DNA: TGCGCCAGCAGCTTCTTCAGCGAACCCACAGATACGCAGTATTTT; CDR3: CASSFFSEPTDTQYF